Below are 30 T cell receptor beta chains sequenced from a single sample in a study of shared clonotypes between healthy human individuals (dated by TCRdb to 2018 to 2020). Library preparation used the immunoSEQ multiplex PCR assay. TCRdb stores this immuneACCESS table with in-frame sequences only. Part of the clones is absent; in the studies checked, under half of the shortfall reflects unresolved V genes, and no reason is known for the rest. For this sample there are millions of clones; roughly 94% appear just once. The leading ten clones occupy more than 0.1% of the sample. Material for sequencing was naive CD4+ T cells sorted from blood. Sample cell subset or site, as interpreted from the label and publication: CD45RA+ positively selected. These receptor sequences come from a young man in good health.

CDR3 DNA: TGTGCCAGCAGTGCCCACCGAACGTGGCCCTACGAGCAGTACTTC. As protein: CASSAHRTWPYEQYF. V is TRBV6-1 and J is TRBJ2-7; D remains unclear. Looked up from germline, CDR1 is MNHNS and CDR2 is SASEGT. The V and J ends lost 4 bases and 2 bases respectively, with 15 bases between them. There are 15 residues in the CDR3.

The rearrangement joins TRBV10-3 to TRBJ1-2; 7 nucleotides align to TRBD1. Unmatched junction bases numbered 7, after V lost 4 bases and J lost 8 bases. CDR1 and CDR2 from the germline V gene are ENHRY and SYGVKD. The CDR3 spans 13 residues. The chain's CDR3 is CAISGSGGRGYTF. The CDR3 DNA follows: TGTGCCATCAGTGGTTCAGGGGGGAGAGGCTACACCTTC.

The chain has TRBV7-2 and TRBJ1-2, with D possibly being TRBD1 (6 bases). The CDR3 sequence is 15 residues long. V shed 4 bases and J shed 8 bases, with 20 bases lying between them. The germline CDR1 and CDR2 sequences are SGHTA and FQGNSA. CDR3 sequence: CASSSSTGTSGGYTF. Here the CDR3 DNA reads TGTGCCAGCAGCTCGTCGACAGGAACCAGCGGAGGCTACACCTTC.

This chain joins TRBV18 and TRBJ2-6; D is uncertain. CDR3 length equals 15 residues. CDR1 is KGHSH and CDR2 is LQKENI in the germline V gene. Trimming took 6 bases from V and 0 from J, leaving 9 bases between them. The CDR3, as DNA: TGTGCCAGCTCCCCCCAGTTCTCTGGGGCCAACGTCCTGACTTTC. Translated, it gives CASSPQFSGANVLTF. The full variable domain, completed using reference TRBV18 and TRBJ2-6, is NAGVMQNPRHLVRRRGQEARLRCSPMKGHSHVYWYRQLPEEGLKFMVYLQKENIIDESGMPKERFSAEFPKEGPSILRIQQVVRGDSAAYFCASSPQFSGANVLTFGAGSRLTVL.

The rearrangement joins TRBV2 to TRBJ1-2; 7 bases fit TRBD1. There are 13 residues in the CDR3. The germline CDR1 and CDR2 sequences are SNHLY and FYNNEI. The ends lost 2 bases at V and 5 bases at J; junction bases unmatched: 2. The CDR3 DNA sequence: TGTGCCAGCAGTGAATTGGGACAGTATGGCTACACCTTC. Its translation: CASSELGQYGYTF.

This clone was observed once. This chain uses TRBV7-2 with TRBJ1-1, with 10 bases that match TRBD1. V trimming: 1 base; J trimming: 11 bases; junction bases outside the gene matches: 7. Germline loops: CDR1 SGHTA, CDR2 FQGNSA. The CDR3 contains 14 residues. The CDR3 DNA reads as TGTGCCAGCAGCTTAGACGGGACAGGGGTCCCGGCTTTCTTT. Protein: CASSLDGTGVPAFF. The full variable domain, its missing parts supplied by reference TRBV7-2 and TRBJ1-1, is GAGVSQSPSNKVTEKGKDVELRCDPISGHTALYWYRQSLGQGLEFLIYFQGNSAPDKSGLPSDRFSAERTGGSVSTLTIQRTQQEDSAVYLCASSLDGTGVPAFFGQGTRLTVV.

The chain uses TRBV5-6 and TRBJ1-2; 8 bases match TRBD1. Trimming cost V 4 bases and J 2 bases; bases outside gene matches: 4. CDR1 and CDR2 from the germline V gene are SGHDT and YYEEEE. The CDR3 extends over 14 amino acids. As DNA, the CDR3 is TGTGCCAGCAGCCCGACAGGGGAAAACTATGGCTACACCTTC. It translates to CASSPTGENYGYTF.

The gene calls are TRBV28 and TRBJ1-5; tentative D call: TRBD1 (6 bases). The V end was cut by 6 bases, the J end by 2 bases, with 17 bases between. This CDR3 has 16 residues. The V gene's germline CDR1 is MDHEN and CDR2 SYDVKM. CDR3 sequence: CASSSPGGLGNQPQHF. The CDR3 DNA reads as TGTGCCAGCAGCTCCCCGGGGGGGCTGGGCAATCAGCCCCAGCATTTT.

This clone has only one observation. The chain is built from TRBV10-3 and TRBJ1-6, with TRBD1 as a possible D gene (5 bases). Germline V lookup: CDR1 ENHRY, CDR2 SYGVKD. This CDR3 has 16 residues. Trimming shortened V by 0 bases and J by 1 base, and 7 bases separated the two germline ends. The CDR3 protein is CAISESGRSYNSPLHF. CDR3 coding DNA: TGTGCCATCAGTGAGTCGGGGCGGTCCTATAATTCACCCCTCCACTTT.

Note on this clone: This sample includes further DNA sequences coding for the same CDR3. V usage is TRBV5-4 and J usage is TRBJ1-3; D uncertain. V was pared by 1 base and J by 1 base, with 6 bases between. The CDR3 contains 14 residues. Germline V gives CDR1 SGHNT, CDR2 YYREEE (reference sequence). In nucleotides, the CDR3 is TGTGCCAGCAGCTTGTCTGGGTCTGGAAACACCATATATTTT. It is translated as CASSLSGSGNTIYF.

A single count supports this clone. In nucleotides, the CDR3 is TGCAGCGTTGAGCGACAGGGGGTGTTAGTTGACACCATATATTTT. The encoded protein is CSVERQGVLVDTIYF. This chain connects TRBV29-1 to TRBJ1-3; 9 nucleotides line up with TRBD1. The V gene end was trimmed by 3 bases and the J gene end by 8 bases; junction bases not matched to a gene: 11. Per the germline V gene, CDR1 is SQVTM and CDR2 is ANQGSEA. The CDR3 sequence is 15 residues long. The full variable domain, rest sourced from reference TRBV29-1 and TRBJ1-3, is SAVISQKPSRDICQRGTSLTIQCQVDSQVTMMFWYRQQPGQSLTLIATANQGSEATYESGFVIDKFPISRPNLTFSTLTVSNMSPEDSSIYLCSVERQGVLVDTIYFGEGSWLTVV.

V gene TRBV30 combines with J gene TRBJ2-3; 8 bases agree with TRBD1. The trim removed 1 base at V and 2 bases at J, leaving 5 bases unmatched. Per the germline V gene, CDR1 is GTSNPN and CDR2 is SVGIG (reference sequence). The CDR3 spans 15 residues. The CDR3 reads CAWSAGTGFTDTQYF. The CDR3 DNA is TGTGCCTGGAGTGCCGGGACAGGTTTCACAGATACGCAGTATTTT. Full variable domain (rest looked up from reference TRBV30 and TRBJ2-3): SQTIHQWPATLVQPVGSPLSLECTVEGTSNPNLYWYRQAAGRGLQLLFYSVGIGQISSEVPQNLSASRPQDRQFILSSKKLLLSDSGFYLCAWSAGTGFTDTQYFGPGTRLTVL.

This clone was seen only once. This CDR3 is also generated by other DNA sequences in the sample. The rearrangement links TRBV28 to TRBJ2-7, with TRBD1 identical over 8 bases. Per germline, CDR1 MDHEN and CDR2 SYDVKM. The CDR3 spans 15 residues. The junction had 6 bases not matched to a gene; V was cut back by 3 bases and J by 2 bases. CDR3 nucleotide sequence: TGTGCCAGCAGTTTCCCAGGGACAGGTCCCTACGAGCAGTACTTC. Translating gives CASSFPGTGPYEQYF.

The rearrangement uses TRBV6-5 and TRBJ1-2, with a tentative D call TRBD1 (6 bases). CDR1 MNHEY and CDR2 SVGAGI come from the germline V gene. V lost 1 base and J 6 bases, leaving 18 bases between the germline ends. The CDR3 has 16 amino acids. CDR3 loop: CASSYYLGAKLDGYTF. The CDR3 DNA reads TGTGCCAGCAGTTACTATCTGGGGGCCAAGCTGGATGGCTACACCTTC.

The chain links TRBV6-1 to TRBJ1-4, with no clear D. Germline loops: CDR1 MNHNS, CDR2 SASEGT. V lost 3 bases, J lost 7 bases, and 12 bases lay in between. The CDR3 consists of 14 residues. CDR3 in DNA: TGTGCCAGCAGTGATTACGACGTCCTTGAAAAACTGTTTTTT. Protein product: CASSDYDVLEKLFF.

This chain joins TRBV10-3 and TRBJ2-3; D call uncertain. Trimming took off 8 bases at V and 1 base at J, with 10 bases between the two ends. The CDR3 is 13 residues long. Germline values: CDR1 ENHRY, CDR2 SYGVKD. In DNA form, the CDR3 reads TGTGCCATCCTGGACGATGGCACAGATACGCAGTATTTT. Its protein product is CAILDDGTDTQYF.

The rearrangement links TRBV5-6 to TRBJ1-6; D possibly corresponds to TRBD1 (5 bases). CDR1 SGHDT and CDR2 YYEEEE come from the germline V gene. This CDR3 region has 13 residues. Trimming shortened V by 4 bases and J by 6 bases, and 8 bases separated the two germline ends. CDR3: CASSPGGNSPLHF. The CDR3 DNA follows: TGTGCCAGCAGCCCTGGGGGTAATTCACCCCTCCACTTT. Drawing the rest from reference TRBV5-6 and TRBJ1-6, the complete variable domain is DAGVTQSPTHLIKTRGQQVTLRCSPKSGHDTVSWYQQALGQGPQFIFQYYEEEERQRGNFPDRFSGHQFPNYSSELNVNALLLGDSALYLCASSPGGNSPLHFGNGTRLTVT.

This rearrangement joins TRBV11-2 to TRBJ2-5; 9 bases are shared with TRBD1. Germline CDR1 SGHAT, CDR2 FQNNGV. The CDR3 has 15 amino acids. Trimming took 1 base from V and 1 from J; bases not matched to a gene: 1. In DNA form, the CDR3 reads TGTGCCAGCAGCTTAGGGGACAGGGCCCAAGAGACCCAGTACTTC. Protein sequence: CASSLGDRAQETQYF. The full variable domain, rest sourced from reference TRBV11-2 and TRBJ2-5, is EAGVAQSPRYKIIEKRQSVAFWCNPISGHATLYWYQQILGQGPKLLIQFQNNGVVDDSQLPKDRFSAERLKGVDSTLKIQPAKLEDSAVYLCASSLGDRAQETQYFGPGTRLLVL.

The rearrangement joins TRBV6-1 to TRBJ1-2, with D unclear. Per germline, CDR1 MNHNS and CDR2 SASEGT. Trimming cost V 2 bases and J 0 bases, with 7 bases left between them. The CDR3 has 14 residues. The CDR3 DNA is TGTGCCAGCAGTGAAAGCGGACCTAACTATGGCTACACCTTC. As protein: CASSESGPNYGYTF.

The gene calls are TRBV21-1 and TRBJ1-1; whether TRBD1, the table's D call, matches the DNA was not checked. TRBV21-1 is a known pseudogene. The CDR3 runs 16 residues. CDR3 sequence reads: CASSKGQGRMNTEAFF. DNA for the CDR3: TGTGCCAGCAGCAAAGGGCAGGGGCGCATGAACACTGAAGCTTTCTTT.

The J gene is TRBJ2-5, the V gene TRBV5-1; weak D call: TRBD1 (6 bases). V was cut by 4 bases and J by 4 bases, with 20 bases left in between. From germline, CDR1 is SGHRS and CDR2 YFSETQ. The length of the CDR3 is 16 residues. DNA of the CDR3: TGCGCCAGCAGCAGGGGACACTCCGGGGCCCCAGAGACCCAGTACTTC. Translation: CASSRGHSGAPETQYF.

The rearrangement uses TRBV11-2 and TRBJ2-7; D uncertain. The ends were cut back, 5 bases at V and 2 bases at J, with 10 bases in the middle. In germline, CDR1 is SGHAT, CDR2 FQNNGV. The CDR3 totals 13 residues. The CDR3 DNA is TGTGCCAGCAGCCTAAGTTCCCCCTACGAGCAGTACTTC. Translation gives CASSLSSPYEQYF.

The rearrangement links TRBV18 to TRBJ2-5, with a weak D call TRBD2 (6 bases). V lost 6 bases to trimming and J lost 1 base, with 15 bases between them. Germline CDR1 is KGHSH and CDR2 is LQKENI. This CDR3 has 15 residues. In DNA, the CDR3 is TGTGCCAGCTCCCGCTCGGGCGGGATCCAAGAGACCCAGTACTTC. Protein: CASSRSGGIQETQYF. The full variable domain, completed using reference TRBV18 and TRBJ2-5, is NAGVMQNPRHLVRRRGQEARLRCSPMKGHSHVYWYRQLPEEGLKFMVYLQKENIIDESGMPKERFSAEFPKEGPSILRIQQVVRGDSAAYFCASSRSGGIQETQYFGPGTRLLVL.

This chain uses TRBV27 with TRBJ1-2; 8 nucleotides line up with TRBD1. The V gene end was trimmed by 3 bases and the J gene end by 8 bases; junction bases not matched to a gene: 5. The CDR3 covers 13 residues. CDR1 is MNHEY and CDR2 is SMNVEV in the germline V gene (reference sequence). The CDR3 sequence: CASSFSGGVGYTF. Here the CDR3 DNA reads TGTGCCAGCAGTTTCTCAGGGGGCGTGGGCTACACCTTC.

The chain employs TRBV5-6 and TRBJ2-7, with D maybe TRBD1 (5 bases). CDR1 and CDR2 (germline): SGHDT, YYEEEE. This CDR3 region has 12 residues. V gave up 4 bases and J gave up 10 bases, with 15 bases separating them. CDR3 nucleotides: TGTGCCAGCAGCGTTGCAGGGTACGGTCAGTACTTC. It translates to CASSVAGYGQYF.

V is TRBV2 and J is TRBJ2-6; possible D gene TRBD2, 6 bases. V gave up 7 bases and J gave up 0 bases, with 19 bases separating them. In germline, CDR1 is SNHLY, CDR2 FYNNEI. The CDR3 consists of 18 residues. CDR3 loop: CASTSGERVYSGANVLTF. The CDR3 DNA sequence: TGTGCCAGCACCTCGGGGGAGCGCGTCTACTCTGGGGCCAACGTCCTGACTTTC.

V and J are TRBV13 and TRBJ1-6, with unresolved D. Trimming removed 2 bases from V and 7 bases from J, with 15 bases in between. Per the germline V gene, CDR1 is PRHDT and CDR2 is FYEKMQ (reference sequence). The CDR3 contains 16 residues. The CDR3 loop reads CASSLFGGLGNSPLHF. The CDR3 nucleotides are TGTGCCAGCAGCTTATTTGGAGGGTTGGGAAATTCACCCCTCCACTTT. The full variable domain, in which reference TRBV13 and TRBJ1-6 provide the parts outside the CDR3, is AAGVIQSPRHLIKEKRETATLKCYPIPRHDTVYWYQQGPGQDPQFLISFYEKMQSDKGSIPDRFSAQQFSDYHSELNMSSLELGDSALYFCASSLFGGLGNSPLHFGNGTRLTVT.

The chain couples TRBV7-2 to TRBJ2-5; D remains unclear. The CDR3 has 14 residues. Germline V gene data show CDR1 as SGHTA and CDR2 as FQGNSA. Trimming stripped 1 base from V and 0 bases from J, with 6 bases between. Here the CDR3 reads CASSLGAHQETQYF. Here the CDR3 DNA reads TGTGCCAGCAGCTTAGGGGCCCACCAAGAGACCCAGTACTTC.

This sequence joins TRBV25-1 and TRBJ2-5; 7 nucleotides agree with TRBD1. Germline-derived CDR1 and CDR2 are MGHDK and SYGVNS. The CDR3 is made up of 14 amino acids. V shed 3 bases, J shed 4 bases, and the junction held 5 bases outside the gene matches. CDR3: CASSDRGIVETQYF. The DNA of the CDR3 is TGTGCCAGCAGTGACAGGGGGATTGTAGAGACCCAGTACTTC.

The V gene is TRBV30, the J gene TRBJ2-3; weak D call: TRBD1 (6 bases). Germline V gene lookup returns CDR1 GTSNPN and CDR2 SVGIG (reference sequence). V was trimmed by 0 bases and J by 7 bases, leaving 14 bases between them. This CDR3 is 14 amino acids long. CDR3: CAWSVGASSNTQYF. The CDR3 DNA reads TGTGCCTGGAGTGTGGGGGCTTCCTCGAATACGCAGTATTTT.